Each of the 8 T cell receptor beta chains below was sequenced from the same sample in a study of shared clonotypes between healthy human individuals. The table came from immunoSEQ multiplex PCR; TCRdb's copy has only in-frame clones and leaves some out. The sample carries over a million clones, roughly 96% recorded once. The source material was naive CD4+ T cells sorted from blood. Subset in this sample: CD45RA+ positively selected. The receptors were gathered from a man between 25 and 39 years old in good health.

This chain connects TRBV19 to TRBJ1-5; no reliable D call. CDR3 length equals 11 residues. Trimming cost V 11 bases and J 11 bases, with 16 bases left between them. Germline lookup yields CDR1 LNHDA and CDR2 SQIVND (reference sequence). In DNA, the CDR3 is TGTGCCTCGGTGGGCCGTCGTTCCCAGCATTTT. As protein: CASVGRRSQHF.

V gene TRBV29-1 combines with J gene TRBJ1-1; tentatively, D is TRBD1 (5 bases). Trimming shortened V by 7 bases and J by 5 bases, and 20 bases separated the two germline ends. CDR1 SQVTM and CDR2 ANQGSEA come from the germline V gene. The CDR3 runs 14 residues. The CDR3 bases are TGCAGCGCCTTCATGGGGGGTTCGAAAACTGAAGCTTTCTTT. Protein product: CSAFMGGSKTEAFF.

In this sample, this clone turned up once. This chain uses TRBV5-5 with TRBJ2-7; D is undetermined. The germline V gene has CDR1 SGHKS and CDR2 YYEKEE (reference sequence). V was trimmed by 6 bases and J by 1 base, leaving 17 bases between them. CDR3 length: 15 residues. In DNA, the CDR3 is TGTGCCAGCACCGCCATAGGGATCGGTTCCTACGAGCAGTACTTC. Translated: CASTAIGIGSYEQYF.

The chain employs TRBV5-4 and TRBJ2-1, with 10 bases matching TRBD2. This CDR3 comprises 16 residues. With 0 bases clipped from V and 2 bases from J, the junction kept 2 bases outside the gene matches. The germline CDR1 and CDR2 sequences are SGHNT and YYREEE (reference sequence). The CDR3 DNA is TGTGCCAGCAGCTTGGCCACTAGCGGGGCCTACAATGAGCAGTTCTTC. Protein product: CASSLATSGAYNEQFF.

The CDR3 DNA is TGTGCCAGCAGCAAAGCGCGAATTCAGCGTCCCGGCTACACGGGGTCCTTC. Amino acid sequence: CASSKARIQRPGYTGSF. This chain joins TRBV21-1 and TRBJ1-2. TRBV21-1 is reported as a pseudogene. The CDR3 sequence is 17 residues long.

The chain links TRBV2 to TRBJ2-7, with 13 bases aligning to TRBD2. V lost 6 bases, J lost 6 bases, and 8 bases stayed unmatched. The CDR3 contains 15 residues. Germline CDR1 is SNHLY and CDR2 is FYNNEI. CDR3 sequence: CASRRLAGGSGEQYF. The CDR3 DNA sequence: TGTGCCAGCAGACGACTAGCGGGAGGTTCGGGCGAGCAGTACTTC.

This chain uses TRBV2 with TRBJ2-7; 8 bases match TRBD1. Germline V gives CDR1 SNHLY, CDR2 FYNNEI. The CDR3 is 12 residues long. Germline trimming cut 6 bases from V and 5 bases from J; bases unmatched to any gene: 3. The CDR3 reads CASSEQGDEQYF. The CDR3 bases are TGTGCCAGCAGCGAACAGGGGGACGAGCAGTACTTC.

As to this clone: The same CDR3 can be traced to other DNA sequences in this sample. The V call is TRBV5-4, the J call TRBJ2-3, with unresolved D. There are 12 residues in the CDR3. CDR1 and CDR2 from the germline V gene are SGHNT and YYREEE (reference sequence). Trimming removed 4 bases from V and 4 bases from J, with 7 bases in between. The CDR3 nucleotides are TGTGCCAGCAGCCTAAGGCCAGATACGCAGTATTTT. Protein: CASSLRPDTQYF.